The entry below gives a single T cell receptor beta chain sequence along with its context. The V gene end was trimmed by 3 bases and the J gene end by 6 bases; junction bases not matched to a gene: 5. Germline CDR1 KGHSH, CDR2 LQKENI. The length of the CDR3 is 15 residues. The data are from a study of blood T cell repertoires in COVID-19. Study summary: Nucleic acid was either cDNA or gDNA, and it came from T cells, B-cell-depleted T cells, or PBMCs.

Data came from immunoSEQ multiplex PCR; TCRdb stores just in-frame clones and leaves some out. Of some 70,000 clones detected, around 85% appear once; the ten largest clones hold roughly a tenth. This rearrangement joins TRBV18 to TRBJ1-4; TRBD1 matches at 9 bases. The material sequenced was peripheral blood. This sequence was found in a woman in her 50s with acute or convalescent COVID-19. CDR3 in amino acids: CASSPRTGADEKLFF. The CDR3 nucleotides read TGTGCCAGCTCACCTAGGACAGGGGCGGATGAAAAACTGTTTTTT. Full variable domain (missing parts from reference TRBV18 and TRBJ1-4): NAGVMQNPRHLVRRRGQEARLRCSPMKGHSHVYWYRQLPEEGLKFMVYLQKENIIDESGMPKERFSAEFPKEGPSILRIQQVVRGDSAAYFCASSPRTGADEKLFFGSGTQLSVL.